These T cell receptor beta chains were read from a single sample in a study of cytomegalovirus exposure and HLA in healthy donors. TCRdb's table, derived via immunoSEQ multiplex PCR, lists solely in-frame clones and lacks some. The sample lists 140,000 to 150,000 clones; about 95% were seen once. The sample was PBMCs. The receptors here all came from a man aged 18 to 29 in good health and CMV-seropositive. Each CDR3 is given with its conserved first and last residue. The order of the fields is D gene, J gene, V gene, CDR3 protein. The D gene is left open where the match is weak.

D gene: -; J gene: TRBJ2-1; V gene: TRBV19; CDR3 protein: CASSLQGLDEQFF
D gene: -; J gene: TRBJ2-6; V gene: TRBV5-4; CDR3 protein: CASSLFIASGANVLTF
D gene: -; J gene: TRBJ1-1; V gene: TRBV7-9; CDR3 protein: CASSVPQGSEAFF
D gene: -; J gene: TRBJ2-2; V gene: TRBV29-1; CDR3 protein: CSGRGSGATGELFF
D gene: -; J gene: TRBJ2-1; V gene: TRBV11-2; CDR3 protein: CASSPQLIPYNEQFF
D gene: TRBD1; J gene: TRBJ2-7; V gene: TRBV6-1; CDR3 protein: CASSEAAFGQGAYEQYF
D gene: -; J gene: TRBJ1-5; V gene: TRBV18; CDR3 protein: CASSPARDKSNQPQHF
D gene: TRBD2; J gene: TRBJ2-1; V gene: TRBV2; CDR3 protein: CASRGLAGGGEQFF
D gene: -; J gene: TRBJ2-3; V gene: TRBV11-3; CDR3 protein: CASSVGQSSTDTQYF
D gene: TRBD2; J gene: TRBJ2-7; V gene: TRBV6-5; CDR3 protein: CASSYNRLAGGYEQYF
D gene: TRBD2; J gene: TRBJ2-5; V gene: TRBV4-1; CDR3 protein: CASSQVTSGVETQYF
D gene: TRBD2; J gene: TRBJ2-2; V gene: TRBV5-6; CDR3 protein: CASSSGLAGDAGELFF
D gene: -; J gene: TRBJ2-2; V gene: TRBV2; CDR3 protein: CASRRLANTGELFF
D gene: TRBD1; J gene: TRBJ2-7; V gene: TRBV7-9; CDR3 protein: CASRTGTGGYEQYF
D gene: TRBD2; J gene: TRBJ2-1; V gene: TRBV7-6; CDR3 protein: CASSSMTSGTNEQFF
D gene: TRBD2; J gene: TRBJ2-1; V gene: TRBV29-1; CDR3 protein: CSGQPGLASEQFF
D gene: -; J gene: TRBJ2-4; V gene: TRBV1; CDR3 protein: CTSSQDQGAQGDQTCCGALDIQYF
D gene: -; J gene: TRBJ1-2; V gene: TRBV20-1; CDR3 protein: CSAPNSRDNTF
D gene: -; J gene: TRBJ2-3; V gene: TRBV5-6; CDR3 protein: CASSFSPGTSTDTQYF
D gene: -; J gene: TRBJ2-7; V gene: TRBV5-1; CDR3 protein: CASSLTSSYEQYF
D gene: -; J gene: TRBJ1-4; V gene: TRBV7-9; CDR3 protein: CASSFRGNEEKLFF
D gene: -; J gene: TRBJ1-1; V gene: TRBV2; CDR3 protein: CASTPGGTTEAFF
D gene: TRBD2; J gene: TRBJ2-1; V gene: TRBV5-1; CDR3 protein: CASSSTSGAYNEQFF
D gene: TRBD1; J gene: TRBJ2-7; V gene: TRBV6-1; CDR3 protein: CASSVHRGFLTYEQYF
D gene: -; J gene: TRBJ2-3; V gene: TRBV5-6; CDR3 protein: CASSLDAGPTDTQYF
D gene: TRBD2; J gene: TRBJ2-1; V gene: TRBV14; CDR3 protein: CASSRASGYNEQFF
D gene: -; J gene: TRBJ1-1; V gene: TRBV7-8; CDR3 protein: CASRPGGAKGNTEAFF
D gene: TRBD2; J gene: TRBJ2-1; V gene: TRBV9; CDR3 protein: CASSAGLAGSSSYNEQFF
D gene: -; J gene: TRBJ2-1; V gene: TRBV7-6; CDR3 protein: CASSLGDLRGEQFF
D gene: TRBD1; J gene: TRBJ1-6; V gene: TRBV7-2; CDR3 protein: CASSHRDRNSPLHF
D gene: TRBD1; J gene: TRBJ2-7; V gene: TRBV27; CDR3 protein: CASSFPGQGLYEQYF